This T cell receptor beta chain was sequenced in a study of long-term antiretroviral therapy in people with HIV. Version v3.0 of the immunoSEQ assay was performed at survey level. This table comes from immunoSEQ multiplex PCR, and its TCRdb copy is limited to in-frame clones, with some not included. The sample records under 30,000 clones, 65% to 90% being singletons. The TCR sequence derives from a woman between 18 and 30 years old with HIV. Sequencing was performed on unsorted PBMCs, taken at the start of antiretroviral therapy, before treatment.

CDR3: CASSLESTTLQDEQYF. In DNA form, the CDR3 reads TGTGCCAGCAGCTTGGAATCCACAACCCTCCAGGACGAGCAGTACTTC. The rearrangement links TRBV5-5 to TRBJ2-7; D unresolved. Germline V CDR1 and CDR2: SGHKS, YYEKEE (reference sequence). V lost 0 bases to trimming and J lost 5 bases, with 18 bases between them. This CDR3 region has 16 residues.